A single sample is the source of the 8 T cell receptor beta chains below, sequenced in a study of CD8+ T cells in alopecia areata. In each case, RNA was isolated and then reverse transcribed into cDNA as the sequencing template. TCRdb keeps only in-frame clones here, not all; method: immunoSEQ multiplex PCR. Of around 160,000 clones listed, around 86% are singletons. The material sequenced was CD8+ T cells sorted from blood, taken at week 0. Receptors were obtained from a human donor with alopecia areata.

This chain links TRBV30 with TRBJ1-1; D is uncertain. This CDR3 has 12 amino acids. Germline CDR1 and CDR2: GTSNPN and SVGIG (reference sequence). The ends were cut back, 4 bases at V and 1 base at J, with 7 bases in the middle. The CDR3 spells CAWNPRNTEAFF. The CDR3 DNA reads TGTGCCTGGAATCCGAGGAACACTGAAGCTTTCTTT.

The V and J genes are TRBV6-5 and TRBJ2-3; D not resolved. Germline V gene data show CDR1 as MNHEY and CDR2 as SVGAGI. Deletions cut 2 bases from V and 1 base from J, with 10 bases between. The CDR3 loop spans 15 amino acids. The CDR3 DNA sequence: TGTGCCAGCAGTTACCCGTCGACTGGCACAGATACGCAGTATTTT. Encoded protein: CASSYPSTGTDTQYF.

The chain joins TRBV13 to TRBJ2-7; D is possibly TRBD1 or TRBD2 (6 bases each). The length of the CDR3 is 13 residues. Germline V gives CDR1 PRHDT, CDR2 FYEKMQ (reference sequence). Trimming cost V 1 base and J 5 bases, with 9 bases left between them. This chain's CDR3 is CASSLVGGHEQYF. The CDR3 DNA reads TGTGCCAGCAGCTTAGTGGGGGGCCACGAGCAGTACTTC.

V gene TRBV29-1 combines with J gene TRBJ2-5; no clear D gene. The germline CDR1 and CDR2 sequences are SQVTM and ANQGSEA. V was cut by 0 bases and J by 1 base, with 9 bases left in between. The CDR3 has 14 residues. CDR3 DNA sequence: TGCAGCGTTGAAGATTGGCAGAGCCAAGAGACCCAGTACTTC. Translation gives CSVEDWQSQETQYF.

V usage is TRBV10-3 and J usage is TRBJ2-2; D gene ambiguous. The CDR3 consists of 13 residues. The V end lost 3 bases, the J end lost 1 base, and 3 bases lay between the germline ends. The germline V gene has CDR1 ENHRY and CDR2 SYGVKD. The CDR3 nucleotides read TGTGCCATCAGTGATTTGAACACCGGGGAGCTGTTTTTT. It specifies CAISDLNTGELFF.

This chain joins TRBV15 and TRBJ1-1, with a possible D match to TRBD1 (5 bases). The CDR3 contains 14 residues. Germline V CDR1 and CDR2: LNHNV, YYDKDF (reference sequence). V lost 3 bases, J lost 7 bases, and 15 bases lay in between. The CDR3 loop reads CATSRTELGDEAFF. The CDR3 DNA follows: TGTGCCACCAGCAGGACGGAGTTGGGGGATGAAGCTTTCTTT.

This clone appeared a few times. The chain links TRBV5-4 to TRBJ1-2; 8 nucleotides match TRBD1. J gave up 12 bases and V 4 bases, and 5 bases lay outside the gene matches. The CDR3 sequence is 11 residues long. Germline values: CDR1 SGHNT, CDR2 YYREEE (reference sequence). The CDR3 coding sequence is TGTGCCAGCAGCCCCGGGACAGGTGACACCTTC. Translated, it gives CASSPGTGDTF. Filled out from reference TRBV5-4 and TRBJ1-2, the complete variable domain reads ETGVTQSPTHLIKTRGQQVTLRCSSQSGHNTVSWYQQALGQGPQFIFQYYREEENGRGNFPPRFSGLQFPNYSSELNVNALELDDSALYLCASSPGTGDTFGSGTRLTVV.

This clone was detected once. This chain links TRBV5-5 with TRBJ2-1, with unresolved D. V lost 4 bases and J 7 bases, leaving 12 bases between the germline ends. CDR3 size: 13 residues. The germline gives CDR1 SGHKS, CDR2 YYEKEE (reference sequence). The CDR3: CASSPYDGNEQFF. CDR3 DNA: TGTGCCAGCAGCCCTTATGACGGGAATGAGCAGTTCTTC.